This T cell receptor beta chain derives from a study of blood T cell repertoires in COVID-19. Only in-frame clones appear in the TCRdb table, and some are missing; sequencing was by immunoSEQ multiplex PCR. In the table there are about 210,000 clones, about 87% of which are singletons. Unmatched junction bases numbered 10, after V lost 6 bases and J lost 6 bases. CDR1 MDHEN and CDR2 SYDVKM come from the germline V gene. The CDR3 has 14 amino acids. This clone has a single count. Individuals aged about 18 to 90 years were recruited from 24 US areas. Donors were grouped by their self-reported clinical history.

V gene TRBV28 combines with J gene TRBJ2-7, with 8 bases lining up with TRBD2. Source material: PBMCs or T cells enriched from blood (not recorded which). This sequence was found in a man aged 25-45 years who had recovered from COVID-19. The CDR3: CASRELAEASEQYF. Written as DNA, the CDR3 is TGTGCCAGCAGAGAACTAGCGGAGGCCTCCGAGCAGTACTTC. Full variable domain (missing parts from reference TRBV28 and TRBJ2-7): DVKVTQSSRYLVKRTGEKVFLECVQDMDHENMFWYRQDPGLGLRLIYFSYDVKMKEKGDIPEGYSVSREKKERFSLILESASTNQTSMYLCASRELAEASEQYFGPGTRLTVT.